Presented here are 20 T cell receptor beta chains from one specimen sequenced in a study of low-dose radiotherapy and immunotherapy resistance in tumors. TRAV- and TRBV-specific primers were used for first-strand cDNA, which covered alpha and beta chains. The TCRs were subjected to amplification over around 18 PCR cycles employing a constant-region primer in conjunction with a V-primer adapter. One entry per CDR3 protein results from TCRdb running MiXCR on the reads. The sample shows nearly 60,000 distinct CDR3 sequences, roughly 23% of them seen only once. Time point noted: after trial treatment. Treatment specified: LDRT plus nivolumab, ipilimumab, low-dose cyclophosphamide and aspirin (RACIN trial). The sample in question was PBMCs, obtained after low-dose radiotherapy plus immunotherapy. Receptor source: a male donor with prostate cancer.

This clonotype has ten or more counts. This sequence joins TRBV18 and TRBJ2-5; D might be TRBD1 (6 bases). V was pared by 2 bases and J by 5 bases, with 9 bases between. CDR1 KGHSH and CDR2 LQKENI come from the germline V gene. The CDR3 sequence is 13 residues long. In DNA form, the CDR3 reads TGTGCCAGCTCACCAGACAGGAGGGAGACCCAGTACTTC. Its translation is CASSPDRRETQYF.

This clonotype was counted at least ten times. The genes are TRBV30 and TRBJ1-3, with D possibly matching TRBD1 (5 bases). CDR3 length: 15 residues. Germline CDR1 GTSNPN, CDR2 SVGIG (reference sequence). Trimming took off 3 bases at V and 2 bases at J, with 14 bases between the two ends. As DNA, the CDR3 is TGTGCCTGGAGCTTCCCCGGGACGCCTGGAAACACCATATATTTT. Protein: CAWSFPGTPGNTIYF.

This clonotype was found many times. This sequence joins TRBV5-1 and TRBJ2-1, with D possibly being TRBD2 (6 bases). This CDR3 region has 15 residues. The germline V gene encodes CDR1 SGHRS and CDR2 YFSETQ. With 0 bases removed from V and 4 bases from J, the gap between germline ends came to 11 bases. The CDR3 reads CASSLGAGTYNEQFF. The CDR3 nucleotides read TGCGCCAGCAGCTTGGGGGCGGGAACTTACAATGAGCAGTTCTTC.

This clonotype has more than one count but fewer than ten. A much larger clone sits a single nucleotide away, making a read error possible. The chain is built from TRBV12-3 or TRBV12-4 and TRBJ1-1; D unclear. CDR3 size: 14 residues. V shed 7 bases and J shed 7 bases, with 19 bases lying between them. CDR3 coding DNA: TGTGCCAGCAACTACCTTGGACGGATTTTTGAAGCTTTCTTT. Encoded protein: CASNYLGRIFEAFF.

This clonotype has at least ten counts. The CDR3 is CAISGTLGQGNEQFF. In nucleotides, the CDR3 is TGTGCCATCAGTGGCACGCTAGGACAGGGCAATGAGCAGTTCTTC. The chain joins TRBV10-3 to TRBJ2-1; 8 bases are shared with TRBD1. J lost 6 bases, V lost 4 bases, and 8 bases had no gene match. This CDR3 has 15 residues. The germline V gene has CDR1 ENHRY and CDR2 SYGVKD.

This clonotype came up many times. The chain is built from TRBV6-6 and TRBJ2-3, with a possible D match to TRBD2 (7 bases). The germline V gene encodes CDR1 MNHNY and CDR2 SVGAGI (reference sequence). Trimming stripped 8 bases from V and 0 bases from J, with 18 bases between. The CDR3 loop spans 16 amino acids. CDR3 sequence reads: CASLTRGGGSTDTQYF. The CDR3 region has the DNA TGTGCCAGCCTCACCCGAGGGGGGGGTAGCACAGATACGCAGTATTTT.

This clonotype was counted ten times or more. V usage is TRBV20-1 and J usage is TRBJ1-6, with 7 positions matching TRBD1. Germline values: CDR1 DFQATT, CDR2 SNEGSKA (reference sequence). With V trimmed by 5 bases and J by 0 bases, 4 bases remained unmatched. This CDR3 comprises 15 residues. The CDR3 bases are TGCAGTGCTCAGGACAGGCCCTCCTATAATTCACCCCTCCACTTT. Protein sequence: CSAQDRPSYNSPLHF.

In its sample, this clonotype was seen many times. The chain couples TRBV6-6 to TRBJ2-1; D is unclear. CDR1 and CDR2 (germline): MNHNY, SVGAGI (reference sequence). V lost 7 bases and J lost 9, with 19 bases in between. The CDR3 spans 14 residues. CDR3 nucleotide sequence: TGTGCCAGCACCACGGGCGACGCTGGTTTTGAGCAGTTCTTC. This codes for CASTTGDAGFEQFF.

The table lists this clonotype with many counts. This sequence joins TRBV12-3 or TRBV12-4 and TRBJ2-2; D call uncertain. V lost 3 bases and J lost 0, with 11 bases in between. This CDR3 has 16 residues. The CDR3 reads CASSLSGRANTGELFF. CDR3 bases: TGTGCCAGCAGTTTGTCCGGTAGAGCGAACACCGGGGAGCTGTTTTTT.

This clonotype has a count of ten or more. The chain joins TRBV2 to TRBJ2-7; D is tentatively TRBD1 or TRBD2 (5 bases each). The CDR3 contains 13 residues. CDR1 and CDR2 from the germline V gene are SNHLY and FYNNEI. Trimming cost V 0 bases and J 6 bases, with 9 bases left between them. CDR3 in DNA: TGTGCCAGCAGTGAAGCTCAGGGAGCCGAGCAGTACTTC. It yields the protein CASSEAQGAEQYF.

This clonotype was recorded many times. The genes are TRBV7-2 and TRBJ2-3; maybe TRBD2 (6 bases). The V and J ends lost 5 bases and 0 bases respectively, with 9 bases between them. Germline CDR1 is SGHTA and CDR2 is FQGNSA. The CDR3 runs 14 residues. The chain's CDR3 is CASSQGLSTDTQYF. CDR3 nucleotide sequence: TGTGCCAGCAGCCAAGGACTAAGCACAGATACGCAGTATTTT.

The rearrangement uses TRBV20-1 and TRBJ2-7; 14 nucleotides align to TRBD2. J lost 5 bases, V lost 5 bases, and 8 bases had no gene match. The CDR3 is 15 amino acids. Germline CDR1 reads DFQATT; CDR2 reads SNEGSKA (reference sequence). CDR3 residues: CSAYRTSGRSNEQYF. The CDR3 nucleotides read TGCAGTGCTTATCGGACTAGCGGGAGGTCGAACGAGCAGTACTTC.

This clonotype has a count of ten or more. V gene TRBV6-2 or TRBV6-3 combines with J gene TRBJ2-3; 11 bases line up with TRBD2. With V trimmed by 10 bases and J by 4 bases, 13 bases remained unmatched. The CDR3 totals 16 residues. Germline V gene lookup returns CDR1 MNHEY and CDR2 SVGEGT. CDR3 protein: CATSIAGGRMADTQYF. The CDR3 DNA reads as TGTGCCACCTCCATAGCGGGGGGGCGAATGGCAGATACGCAGTATTTT.

This clonotype was detected ten times or more. The rearrangement joins TRBV29-1 to TRBJ1-1; D remains ambiguous. V lost 3 bases and J lost 1, with 12 bases in between. Germline V lookup: CDR1 SQVTM, CDR2 ANQGSEA. CDR3 size: 14 residues. The CDR3 here is CSVDRGSGNTEAFF. The CDR3, as DNA: TGCAGCGTTGATCGAGGGTCGGGGAACACTGAAGCTTTCTTT.

This clonotype was seen ten or more times. J is TRBJ2-5 and V is TRBV20-1, with unresolved D. Between the trimmed V and J ends, which lost 1 base and 5 bases, there was a span of 5 bases. The germline V gene has CDR1 DFQATT and CDR2 SNEGSKA (reference sequence). This CDR3 is built from 11 residues. The DNA for the CDR3 is TGCAGTGCTAGAGTTGCGGAGACCCAGTACTTC. Encoded protein: CSARVAETQYF.

This clonotype was detected ten times or more. The chain recombines TRBV5-4 with TRBJ2-4; 8 nucleotides line up with TRBD2. The trim removed 5 bases at V and 5 bases at J, leaving 6 bases unmatched. Per germline, CDR1 SGHNT and CDR2 YYREEE (reference sequence). The CDR3 contains 14 residues. CDR3 amino acids: CASSRGGLENIQYF. The CDR3 nucleotides are TGTGCCAGCAGTCGGGGGGGTCTTGAAAACATTCAGTACTTC.

There are many counts of this clonotype. CDR3 protein: CASSQDRNTEAFF. CDR3 nucleotide sequence: TGTGCCAGCAGCCAAGACAGGAACACTGAAGCTTTCTTT. The chain links TRBV3-1 to TRBJ1-1; D is ambiguous. Trimming pared 0 bases from V and 1 base from J, leaving 3 bases between. Looked up from germline, CDR1 is LGHDT and CDR2 is YNNKEL (reference sequence). The CDR3 has 13 residues.

The CDR3 here is CASRFTPGRPQDEQFF. CDR3 coding DNA: TGTGCCAGCAGGTTCACCCCCGGGAGGCCCCAGGATGAGCAGTTCTTC. V gene TRBV28 combines with J gene TRBJ2-1; 7 bases map to TRBD2. The CDR3 extends over 16 amino acids. Germline CDR1 and CDR2: MDHEN and SYDVKM. The V and J ends lost 6 bases and 8 bases, in that order; junction bases with no gene match: 16.

This clonotype has at least ten counts. The rearrangement uses TRBV19 and TRBJ2-5; 15 nucleotides agree with TRBD2. There are 16 residues in the CDR3. Trimming took 3 bases from V and 1 from J; bases not matched to a gene: 0. Germline lookup yields CDR1 LNHDA and CDR2 SQIVND (reference sequence). This CDR3 reads CASSMGLAGGQETQYF. The DNA for the CDR3 is TGTGCCAGTAGTATGGGACTAGCGGGGGGCCAAGAGACCCAGTACTTC. The full variable domain, in which reference TRBV19 and TRBJ2-5 provide the parts outside the CDR3, is DGGITQSPKYLFRKEGQNVTLSCEQNLNHDAMYWYRQDPGQGLRLIYYSQIVNDFQKGDIAEGYSVSREKKESFPLTVTSAQKNPTAFYLCASSMGLAGGQETQYFGPGTRLLVL.

This clonotype was detected many times. The gene calls are TRBV20-1 and TRBJ1-2, with 8 bases identical to TRBD1. Trimming took 6 bases from V and 2 from J; bases not matched to a gene: 5. The CDR3 consists of 13 residues. Germline V CDR1 and CDR2: DFQATT, SNEGSKA (reference sequence). The CDR3 reads CSAHGQGNYGYTF. In DNA, the CDR3 is TGCAGTGCACACGGACAGGGAAACTATGGCTACACCTTC.